This T cell receptor beta chain was observed in a study of OX40 agonist ivuxolimab in advanced cancers. For the study at large: Treatment of patients was with ivuxolimab, an agonistic anti-OX40 (CD134) antibody.

Unmatched junction bases numbered 8, after V lost 3 bases and J lost 9 bases. The CDR3 runs to 16 residues. Germline V gene data show CDR1 as SNHLY and CDR2 as FYNNEI. The table came from immunoSEQ multiplex PCR; TCRdb's copy has only in-frame clones and leaves some out. This sample has about 62,000 clones, with 80% to 95% found just once. This chain joins TRBV2 and TRBJ2-7; 16 bases fit TRBD2. The sequence came from an adult with an advanced solid tumor such as melanoma, head and neck, liver or kidney cancer. The material was CD4+ or CD8+ T cells sorted from blood, obtained in a trial of the OX40 agonist ivuxolimab. The CDR3 sequence is CASSDLGTSGGAWQYF. The CDR3 region has the DNA TGTGCCAGCAGTGACCTCGGGACTAGCGGGGGGGCTTGGCAGTACTTC.